This entry lists 18 T cell receptor beta chains sequenced from one sample in a study of blood T cells in healthy people across ages. Using a J-beta primer mix together with a sample-barcoded 5' primer, a second PCR was run for roughly 7 to 11 cycles. TCRdb analysed the 5' RACE reads with MiXCR anew, one entry per CDR3 protein. The table shows some 780,000 distinct CDR3 sequences, with more than 55% occurring only once. Sequenced input: blood. The receptor source for this set is a man aged 35 to 55 in good health.

The chain employs TRBV13 and TRBJ2-5, with D uncertain. The CDR3 totals 15 residues. Trimming cost V 2 bases and J 5 bases, with 15 bases left between them. Germline V gene sequence: CDR1 PRHDT, CDR2 FYEKMQ (reference sequence). In nucleotides, the CDR3 is TGTGCCAGCAGCTTAAGAATATTGACGGAGGAGACCCAGTACTTC. It specifies CASSLRILTEETQYF.

The CDR3: CSAIRQGSNQPQHF. In nucleotides, the CDR3 is TGCAGTGCTATCCGACAGGGAAGCAATCAGCCCCAGCATTTT. V and J are TRBV20-1 and TRBJ1-5; 7 bases align to TRBD1. Unmatched junction bases numbered 4, after V lost 4 bases and J lost 1 base. Germline CDR1 DFQATT, CDR2 SNEGSKA (reference sequence). The CDR3 runs to 14 residues.

Concerning this clonotype itself: Mismatch with germline at one junction end may stem from a read error. The chain combines TRBV7-7 with TRBJ2-2; no reliable D call. Germline loops: CDR1 SSHAT, CDR2 FNYEAQ (reference sequence). The CDR3 runs to 15 residues. The CDR3 nucleotides are TGTGCTAGCAGCTTAGAAGCCAGAGACACCGGGGAGCTGTTTTTT. Amino acid sequence: CASSLEARDTGELFF.

The chain has TRBV29-1 and TRBJ2-4; weak D call: TRBD1 (5 bases). From germline, CDR1 is SQVTM and CDR2 ANQGSEA. The V and J ends lost 7 bases and 7 bases respectively, with 11 bases between them. This CDR3 spans 11 amino acids. CDR3 bases: TGCAGCGCCTACAGGAGTAACATTCAGTACTTC. Amino acids: CSAYRSNIQYF. Drawing the rest from reference TRBV29-1 and TRBJ2-4, the complete variable domain is SAVISQKPSRDICQRGTSLTIQCQVDSQVTMMFWYRQQPGQSLTLIATANQGSEATYESGFVIDKFPISRPNLTFSTLTVSNMSPEDSSIYLCSAYRSNIQYFGAGTRLSVL.

V usage is TRBV15 and J usage is TRBJ1-2; D not resolved. Germline-derived CDR1 and CDR2 are LNHNV and YYDKDF (reference sequence). The CDR3 loop spans 13 amino acids. The V and J ends lost 0 bases and 8 bases respectively, with 10 bases between them. The CDR3 nucleotides read TGTGCCACCAGCAGAGATCAGAGCGGGGGCTACACCTTC. Protein sequence: CATSRDQSGGYTF.

This clonotype has at least ten counts. The chain links TRBV7-9 to TRBJ1-2; D remains unclear. Trimming shortened V by 0 bases and J by 0 bases, and 5 bases separated the two germline ends. The CDR3 extends over 14 amino acids. Germline loops: CDR1 SEHNR, CDR2 FQNEAQ (reference sequence). CDR3 residues: CASSLAQSNYGYTF. CDR3 DNA sequence: TGTGCCAGCAGCTTAGCGCAATCTAACTATGGCTACACCTTC.

This clonotype was observed a handful of times. V and J are TRBV15 and TRBJ2-5; D possibly uses TRBD1 or TRBD2 (5 bases each). The CDR3 is 15 amino acids. The germline V gene encodes CDR1 LNHNV and CDR2 YYDKDF (reference sequence). The V gene lost 4 bases and the J gene lost 2 bases, with 14 bases spanning the gap. The CDR3 reads CATSTLGTPQETQYF. CDR3 nucleotide sequence: TGTGCCACCAGCACCCTTGGGACCCCACAAGAGACCCAGTACTTC.

This clonotype was seen once. V usage is TRBV24-1 and J usage is TRBJ2-5, with D maybe TRBD1 (6 bases). This CDR3 spans 14 amino acids. The germline V and J ends were trimmed by 4 bases and 2 bases, with 10 bases remaining between them. Germline loops: CDR1 KGHDR, CDR2 SFDVKD. CDR3 coding DNA: TGTGCCACCAGTGAGGCTAGGGGGCAAGAGACCCAGTACTTC. It encodes CATSEARGQETQYF.

V and J are TRBV4-2 and TRBJ1-4, with a weak D call TRBD1 (6 bases). This CDR3 has 12 residues. Germline V gives CDR1 LGHNA, CDR2 YNFKEQ. The germline V and J ends were trimmed by 6 bases and 5 bases, with 7 bases remaining between them. CDR3 nucleotide sequence: TGTGCCAGCAGGGGGGCAAATGAAAAACTGTTTTTT. Protein: CASRGANEKLFF.

In its sample, this clonotype was seen a few times. The chain recombines TRBV10-3 with TRBJ2-7; D unclear. The ends were cut back, 8 bases at V and 6 bases at J, with 17 bases in the middle. Per germline, CDR1 ENHRY and CDR2 SYGVKD. The CDR3 contains 13 residues. The CDR3 spells CAIGPEFSIEQYF. The DNA of the CDR3 is TGTGCCATCGGTCCCGAATTCTCTATCGAGCAGTACTTC.

The chain couples TRBV29-1 to TRBJ1-2; 9 nucleotides agree with TRBD1. This CDR3 has 13 residues. Unmatched junction bases numbered 9, after V lost 6 bases and J lost 7 bases. The germline V gene encodes CDR1 SQVTM and CDR2 ANQGSEA. The CDR3 protein is CSVPSDRGAGYTF. As DNA, the CDR3 is TGCAGCGTACCGTCGGACAGGGGTGCTGGCTACACCTTC.

CDR3 sequence: CASSSRPGQGMNEQFF. CDR3 nucleotides: TGTGCCAGCAGCTCTCGACCGGGACAGGGAATGAATGAGCAGTTCTTC. The gene calls are TRBV7-3 and TRBJ2-1; 9 positions agree with TRBD1. CDR3 length: 16 amino acids. V shed 4 bases and J 7 bases; nucleotides not matched to a gene: 11. The germline V gene encodes CDR1 SGHTA and CDR2 FQGTGA.

The CDR3 DNA reads as TGTGCCAGCAGTTACTCGGGACTAGCGGGGGTTAACCGGAACGAGCAGTACTTC. Its translation: CASSYSGLAGVNRNEQYF. The chain combines TRBV6-2 or TRBV6-3 with TRBJ2-7, with 14 bases that match TRBD2. The trim removed 0 bases at V and 5 bases at J, leaving 9 bases unmatched. The CDR3 is 18 amino acids. CDR1 is MNHEY, CDR2 SVGEGT, per germline.

The chain joins TRBV12-3 or TRBV12-4 to TRBJ1-2; TRBD1 agrees at 8 bases. The CDR3 is 14 amino acids. Trimming at V came to 1 base and at J to 7 bases, leaving 5 bases not matched to a gene. The CDR3 loop reads CASSLGQGAGGYTF. CDR3 bases: TGTGCCAGCAGTTTAGGGCAGGGGGCCGGTGGCTACACCTTC.

This rearrangement joins TRBV6-2 or TRBV6-3 to TRBJ2-6; 7 nucleotides align to TRBD1. Unmatched junction bases numbered 9, after V lost 10 bases and J lost 0 bases. The CDR3 totals 16 residues. Germline assignment: CDR1 MNHEY and CDR2 SVGEGT. The CDR3 nucleotides are TGTGCCACCCTAGACAGGGTGATCTCTGGGGCCAACGTCCTGACTTTC. It encodes CATLDRVISGANVLTF.

The chain carries TRBV4-2 and TRBJ2-4; D is possibly TRBD1 or TRBD2 (5 bases each). V gave up 5 bases and J gave up 8 bases, with 22 bases separating them. The germline gives CDR1 LGHNA, CDR2 YNFKEQ. The CDR3 extends over 16 amino acids. The CDR3 DNA reads TGTGCCAGCAGCGCCGACACGGGACCCTCAACGGACATTCAGTACTTC. Translating gives CASSADTGPSTDIQYF.

CDR3 DNA: TGTGCCAGCTCACCAATTGCCGTGGACGGGGAGACCCAGTACTTC. Translated, it gives CASSPIAVDGETQYF. The chain has TRBV18 and TRBJ2-5; D unclear. V dropped 2 bases and J dropped 5 bases, with 15 bases sitting between them. Germline CDR1 reads KGHSH; CDR2 reads LQKENI. The CDR3 covers 15 residues.

A few counts support this clonotype. The germline gene is not matched at one end of the junction; a read error may be the cause. The chain couples TRBV7-9 to TRBJ2-7; TRBD1 or TRBD2 may be the D gene (5 bases each). The germline gives CDR1 SEHNR, CDR2 FQNEAQ (reference sequence). The length of the CDR3 is 14 residues. CDR3 sequence (DNA): TGTGCCAGCAGCCCAGGGAGTAACTCCAACGAGCAGTACTTC. Translating gives CASSPGSNSNEQYF. Complete variable domain (other parts from reference TRBV7-9 and TRBJ2-7): DTGVSQNPRHKITKRGQNVTFRCDPISEHNRLYWYRQTLGQGPEFLTYFQNEAQLEKSRLLSDRFSAERPKGSFSTLEIQRTEQGDSAMYLCASSPGSNSNEQYFGPGTRLTVT.